Listed below are T cell receptor beta chains from one sample, sequenced in a study of immune cell composition in non-small cell lung cancer. This table comes from immunoSEQ multiplex PCR, and its TCRdb copy is limited to in-frame clones, with some not included. Of 9,500 to 10,000 clones detected, 60% to 70% appear once; the ten largest clones hold roughly 8.3%. Material for sequencing was lung tumor tissue. The receptors stem from a human donor with non-small cell lung cancer. CDR3s include the opening cysteine and the closing phenylalanine or tryptophan. The D gene is left open where the match is weak. Part of the rows lack a size; the others show once, few, many or a class for expanded clones.

-	-	TRBV7-2	TRBJ1-1	CASSLGQGEAFF	TGTGCCAGCAGCTTAGGGCAGGGCGAAGCTTTCTTT
-	-	TRBV9	TRBJ1-2	CASSVEGWGDGYTF	TGTGCCAGCAGCGTAGAGGGGTGGGGTGATGGCTACACCTTC
-	-	TRBV2	TRBJ2-1	CASSPNLEQFF	TGTGCCAGCAGCCCGAACTTGGAGCAGTTCTTC
-	-	TRBV7-9	TRBJ1-3	CASSLDQGSSGNTIYF	TGTGCCAGCAGCTTAGACCAGGGGAGCTCTGGAAACACCATATATTTT
-	medium-sized	TRBV9	TRBJ1-2	CASSPYPGRYTF	TGTGCCAGCAGCCCGTATCCGGGGCGCTACACCTTC
TRBD1	-	TRBV30	TRBJ1-5	CAWSPRDRGLYGFQPQHF	TGTGCCTGGAGCCCTAGGGACAGGGGGCTTTACGGTTTTCAGCCCCAGCATTTT
-	medium-sized	TRBV15	TRBJ1-2	CATSRRTSGYTF	TGTGCCACCAGCAGGAGGACTAGTGGCTACACCTTC
-	-	TRBV10-3	TRBJ1-5	CAISGAGKNQPQHF	TGTGCCATCAGTGGGGCAGGGAAAAATCAGCCCCAGCATTTT
-	-	TRBV5-4	TRBJ1-4	CASSQDWGYEKLFF	TGTGCCAGCAGCCAAGATTGGGGGTACGAAAAACTGTTTTTT
-	few	TRBV6-6	TRBJ1-4	CATRGNEKLFF	TGTGCCACCCGGGGAAATGAAAAACTGTTTTTT
-	-	TRBV2	TRBJ2-7	CASSVSTSGYF	TGTGCCAGCAGTGTGTCCACCTCGGGGTACTTC
-	few	TRBV4-3	TRBJ2-1	CASSPGMVRNEQFF	TGCGCCAGCAGCCCCGGAATGGTTCGCAATGAGCAGTTCTTC
-	few	TRBV9	TRBJ2-2	CASSPNGAGELFF	TGTGCCAGCAGCCCCAATGGAGCCGGGGAGCTGTTTTTT
-	-	TRBV5-1	TRBJ1-2	CASSLGRSPLYGYGYTF	TGCGCCAGCAGCTTGGGGAGAAGTCCCCTCTATGGCTATGGCTACACCTTC
TRBD1	-	TRBV15	TRBJ2-7	CATQNRDSSYEQYF	TGTGCCACTCAGAACCGGGACAGCTCCTACGAGCAGTACTTC
-	-	TRBV6-5	TRBJ2-7	CASSYANPANSYEQYF	TGTGCCAGCAGTTACGCTAACCCCGCAAACAGCTACGAGCAGTACTTC
-	-	TRBV7-2	TRBJ2-7	CASSRGQLGVYEQYF	TGTGCCAGCAGCCGCGGACAGCTGGGGGTCTACGAGCAGTACTTC
TRBD2	-	TRBV7-7	TRBJ2-5	CASSPQTPTSGETQYF	TGTGCCAGCAGCCCACAAACGCCGACTAGCGGAGAGACCCAGTACTTC
TRBD1	few	TRBV28	TRBJ1-5	CASSFGDRFNQPQHF	TGTGCCAGTTCCTTTGGGGACAGATTTAATCAGCCCCAGCATTTT
TRBD1	-	TRBV4-3	TRBJ2-2	CASSPSWQGAGELFF	TGCGCCAGCAGCCCCTCCTGGCAGGGGGCGGGGGAGCTGTTTTTT
-	few	TRBV7-6	TRBJ1-3	CASSSRGSGNTIYF	TGTGCCAGCAGTTCAAGAGGCTCTGGAAACACCATATATTTT
TRBD1	-	TRBV6-5	TRBJ2-7	CASSYSWTGQYEQYF	TGTGCCAGCAGTTACTCCTGGACAGGGCAGTACGAGCAGTACTTC
-	-	TRBV11-2	TRBJ1-3	CASSSLASGGNTIYF	TGTGCCAGCAGCTCGCTTGCATCGGGAGGAAACACCATATATTTT
TRBD1	few	TRBV7-9	TRBJ1-2	CASSFDRGGGYTF	TGTGCCAGCAGCTTCGACAGGGGTGGTGGCTACACCTTC
TRBD2	-	TRBV9	TRBJ2-5	CASSAPIAGPQETQYF	TGTGCCAGCAGCGCCCCTATAGCGGGACCCCAAGAGACCCAGTACTTC
-	-	TRBV18	TRBJ2-2	CASSPATGELFF	TGTGCCAGCTCACCAGCGACCGGGGAGCTGTTTTTT
-	-	TRBV9	TRBJ1-2	CASSVDRGDTHRDYGYTF	TGTGCCAGCAGCGTAGATCGCGGGGACACCCACAGGGACTATGGCTACACCTTC
-	-	TRBV10-3	TRBJ1-2	CAIRPGPSTNYGYTF	TGTGCCATCCGGCCAGGTCCAAGTACTAACTATGGCTACACCTTC
-	-	TRBV11-2	TRBJ2-4	CASSLLGTDGIQYF	TGTGCCAGCAGCTTATTAGGGACCGATGGAATTCAGTACTTC
-	-	TRBV5-1	TRBJ1-2	CASSSGPANYGYTF	TGCGCCAGCAGTTCGGGACCAGCTAACTATGGCTACACCTTC
-	-	TRBV6-1	TRBJ1-5	CATGPNQPQHF	TGTGCCACCGGTCCTAATCAGCCCCAGCATTTT
-	-	TRBV7-9	TRBJ1-2	CASSTLTGGYTF	TGTGCCAGCAGCACGTTGACCGGCGGCTACACCTTC
-	-	TRBV4-3	TRBJ1-6	CASGPHHQPYNSPLHF	TGCGCCTCAGGGCCACATCATCAACCTTATAATTCACCCCTCCACTTT
-	-	TRBV7-2	TRBJ1-1	CASSLGLQNTEAFF	TGTGCCAGCAGCTTAGGACTCCAGAACACTGAAGCTTTCTTT
-	few	TRBV5-1	TRBJ1-2	CASSLTGNSGYGYTF	TGCGCCAGCAGCTTGACAGGGAACTCAGGCTATGGCTACACCTTC
TRBD1	-	TRBV4-2	TRBJ1-1	CASSFTGTGVTEAFF	TGTGCCAGCAGCTTTACCGGGACAGGGGTAACTGAAGCTTTCTTT
-	once	TRBV15	TRBJ1-4	CATSRIGREAGEKLFF	TGTGCCACCAGCAGGATCGGGCGGGAGGCGGGTGAAAAACTGTTTTTT
TRBD2	-	TRBV9	TRBJ2-3	CASSGGLASGDTQYF	TGTGCCAGCAGCGGGGGACTAGCCTCTGGAGATACGCAGTATTTT
-	medium-sized	TRBV7-9	TRBJ1-1	CASPSEAFF	TGTGCCAGCCCCTCCGAAGCTTTCTTT
TRBD1	-	TRBV7-9	TRBJ2-6	CASSPTGVPGANVLTF	TGTGCCAGCAGCCCAACAGGGGTACCTGGGGCCAACGTCCTGACTTTC
TRBD1	once	TRBV6-5	TRBJ1-1	CASGQGTEAFF	TGTGCCAGCGGACAGGGAACTGAAGCTTTCTTT
-	-	TRBV7-9	TRBJ2-1	CASSRSGAYNEQFF	TGTGCCAGCAGCCGTAGCGGAGCCTACAATGAGCAGTTCTTC
-	-	TRBV6-1	TRBJ1-1	CASSEGRVWGVAFF	TGTGCCAGCAGTGAAGGAAGGGTTTGGGGGGTGGCTTTCTTT
-	once	TRBV4-2	TRBJ2-2	CASSYDTGELFF	TGTGCCAGCAGCTATGATACCGGGGAGCTGTTTTTT
-	-	TRBV28	TRBJ2-2	CASSRGDFYSANTGELFF	TGTGCCAGCAGCAGGGGGGACTTTTATTCGGCGAACACCGGGGAGCTGTTTTTT
-	-	TRBV19	TRBJ1-5	CASSMGGGSGNQPQHF	TGTGCCAGTAGTATGGGGGGGGGAAGCGGCAATCAGCCCCAGCATTTT
-	-	TRBV6-5	TRBJ2-5	CASSPFRMEETQYF	TGTGCCAGCAGCCCCTTCCGAATGGAAGAGACCCAGTACTTC
TRBD2	-	TRBV11-2	TRBJ2-7	CASSSTSGGFNEQYF	TGTGCCAGCAGCTCAACTAGCGGGGGGTTTAATGAGCAGTACTTC
-	few	TRBV5-1	TRBJ1-1	CASSLAPGRGSGTEAFF	TGCGCCAGCAGCTTGGCACCCGGCCGGGGGTCGGGCACTGAAGCTTTCTTT
-	-	TRBV4-2	TRBJ2-1	CASSPDLRQETGEQFF	TGTGCCAGCAGTCCCGATTTAAGACAGGAGACTGGTGAGCAGTTCTTC
-	-	TRBV9	TRBJ2-1	CASSVVLGDNEQFF	TGTGCCAGCAGCGTAGTTCTGGGGGACAATGAGCAGTTCTTC
-	-	TRBV6-5	TRBJ1-3	CASSLTAPHSGNTIYF	TGTGCCAGCAGTTTAACCGCACCTCACTCTGGAAACACCATATATTTT
TRBD1	-	TRBV6-6	TRBJ2-7	CASNRQGTEYEQYF	TGTGCCAGCAACCGACAGGGCACGGAATACGAGCAGTACTTC
-	-	TRBV5-4	TRBJ2-4	CASSLAGDTDF	TGTGCCAGCAGCTTGGCCGGGGACACGGACTTC
TRBD1	-	TRBV19	TRBJ2-5	CASSTTGYAQETQYF	TGTGCCAGTAGTACGACAGGGTACGCCCAAGAGACCCAGTACTTC
-	-	TRBV9	TRBJ2-1	CASSVRSYNEQFF	TGTGCCAGCAGCGTCAGATCCTACAATGAGCAGTTCTTC